This entry lists 27 T cell receptor beta chains sequenced from one sample in a study of T cell repertoires in cytomegalovirus infection. TCRdb fed the reads into MiXCR, producing one record per CDR3 protein. The sample lists some 220,000 distinct CDR3 sequences, roughly 6.5% seen once, with 5.5% to 8% in the top ten. Sequencing was performed on PBMCs. The receptor set was obtained from a human donor in good health (CMV status not recorded). Some clones in this sample may be carry-over from other donors' samples.

This clonotype was picked up many times. The chain carries TRBV7-9 and TRBJ2-5; D not resolved. Germline V lookup: CDR1 SEHNR, CDR2 FQNEAQ (reference sequence). The germline V and J ends were trimmed by 1 base and 2 bases, with 8 bases remaining between them. The CDR3 spans 14 residues. The CDR3 protein is CASSLEAAQETQYF. The DNA for the CDR3 is TGTGCCAGCAGCTTAGAGGCAGCTCAAGAGACCCAGTACTTC.

This clonotype was picked up a small number of times. The genes are TRBV7-9 and TRBJ2-2; maybe TRBD1 (6 bases). The CDR3 has 17 residues. V gave up 5 bases and J gave up 5 bases, with 21 bases separating them. Germline lookup yields CDR1 SEHNR and CDR2 FQNEAQ (reference sequence). The CDR3 sequence is CASSPPPRSDRTGELFF. The CDR3, as DNA: TGTGCCAGCAGCCCCCCCCCAAGATCAGACAGGACCGGGGAGCTGTTTTTT.

This clonotype was observed at least ten times. This chain joins TRBV12-3 or TRBV12-4 and TRBJ1-2, with D perhaps TRBD1 (5 bases). V shed 6 bases and J shed 8 bases, with 16 bases lying between them. CDR3 length: 13 amino acids. The CDR3 loop reads CASRPQGRGGYTF. The CDR3 DNA reads as TGTGCCAGCAGACCCCAGGGCCGCGGCGGCTACACCTTC.

This chain connects TRBV28 to TRBJ2-7; D is unresolved. Germline V gives CDR1 MDHEN, CDR2 SYDVKM. Trimming took off 5 bases at V and 6 bases at J, with 8 bases between the two ends. The CDR3 totals 11 residues. CDR3 coding DNA: TGTGCCAGCAGTCCCACACGCGAGCAGTACTTC. It yields the protein CASSPTREQYF. Supplemented by reference TRBV28 and TRBJ2-7, the full variable domain reads DVKVTQSSRYLVKRTGEKVFLECVQDMDHENMFWYRQDPGLGLRLIYFSYDVKMKEKGDIPEGYSVSREKKERFSLILESASTNQTSMYLCASSPTREQYFGPGTRLTVT.

For this clonotype: Given a much more abundant clone one base away, this may be a read error. V usage is TRBV12-3 or TRBV12-4 and J usage is TRBJ1-5; D gene uncertain. V lost 3 bases, J lost 2 bases, and 8 bases lay in between. The CDR3 extends over 14 amino acids. DNA for the CDR3: TGTGCCAGCAGTTTTGAACGGGGCAATCAGCCCCAGCATTTT. This gives the protein CASSFERGNQPQHF.

This clonotype was counted many times. V usage is TRBV11-2 and J usage is TRBJ1-2; TRBD1 is a possible D gene (5 bases). The ends were cut back, 4 bases at V and 6 bases at J, with 6 bases in the middle. Germline lookup yields CDR1 SGHAT and CDR2 FQNNGV. The CDR3 length is 11 residues. The CDR3 sequence is CASSSRDGYTF. CDR3 bases: TGTGCCAGCAGCTCCAGGGATGGCTACACCTTC.

This clonotype appeared once. The chain joins TRBV20-1 to TRBJ2-7; the D gene could be TRBD1 or TRBD2 (6 bases each). With 7 bases removed from V and 2 bases from J, the gap between germline ends came to 21 bases. The CDR3 sequence is 15 residues long. CDR1 DFQATT and CDR2 SNEGSKA come from the germline V gene (reference sequence). CDR3 bases: TGCAGTGTTGGGGGCGTCAGGCGGGGTACCTACGAGCAGTACTTC. Translated: CSVGGVRRGTYEQYF.

This clonotype was observed at least ten times. The CDR3 DNA follows: TGTGCCAGCAGTTCCGTAGGGCTTGACATAGAGACCCAGTACTTC. This translates into CASSSVGLDIETQYF. The rearrangement uses TRBV12-3 or TRBV12-4 and TRBJ2-5, with D hard to call. V was shortened by 4 bases and J by 4 bases, with 16 bases between the two germline ends. The CDR3 length is 15 residues.

This clonotype was seen at least ten times. The chain employs TRBV5-1 and TRBJ1-1; D ambiguous. This CDR3 has 13 residues. The germline gives CDR1 SGHRS, CDR2 YFSETQ. The V end lost 0 bases, the J end lost 3 bases, and 6 bases lay between the germline ends. The CDR3 bases are TGCGCCAGCAGCTTGGATATCGACACTGAAGCTTTCTTT. It specifies CASSLDIDTEAFF.

Ten or more counts support this clonotype. This chain uses TRBV7-9 with TRBJ1-1, with D possibly being TRBD1 (5 bases). Trimming removed 5 bases at V and 4 bases at J, with 17 bases between. Germline assignment: CDR1 SEHNR and CDR2 FQNEAQ (reference sequence). CDR3 length: 15 residues. CDR3 in amino acids: CASSPGWQGGTEAFF. In DNA, the CDR3 is TGTGCCAGCAGCCCAGGGTGGCAGGGAGGCACTGAAGCTTTCTTT. Full variable domain (rest looked up from reference TRBV7-9 and TRBJ1-1): DTGVSQNPRHKITKRGQNVTFRCDPISEHNRLYWYRQTLGQGPEFLTYFQNEAQLEKSRLLSDRFSAERPKGSFSTLEIQRTEQGDSAMYLCASSPGWQGGTEAFFGQGTRLTVV.

The rearrangement joins TRBV2 to TRBJ2-2; TRBD1 matches 8 bases. Germline values: CDR1 SNHLY, CDR2 FYNNEI. CDR3 length equals 14 residues. Unmatched junction bases numbered 6, after V lost 8 bases and J lost 4 bases. The CDR3, as DNA: TGTGCCAGCCTTGACAGGGGCAGCACCGGGGAGCTGTTTTTT. Translating it yields CASLDRGSTGELFF.

This clonotype appeared many times. V and J are TRBV12-3 or TRBV12-4 and TRBJ1-2; tentative D call: TRBD1 (5 bases). Trimming pared 4 bases from V and 2 bases from J, leaving 5 bases between. The CDR3 sequence is 12 residues long. The DNA of the CDR3 is TGTGCCAGCAGTTACAGGAACTATGGCTACACCTTC. Its protein is CASSYRNYGYTF.

Many counts were recorded for this clonotype. The chain is built from TRBV7-8 and TRBJ1-6, with D uncertain. V was trimmed by 2 bases and J by 0 bases, leaving 5 bases between them. CDR3 length: 15 residues. Germline assignment: CDR1 SGHVS and CDR2 FQNEAQ. The CDR3 nucleotides read TGTGCCAGCAGCTTAATTAGCTCCTATAATTCACCCCTCCACTTT. Protein sequence: CASSLISSYNSPLHF.

At least ten counts were recorded for this clonotype. CDR3 in DNA: TGTGCCAGTAGTATAAGCCCCCCCGGGCCCAACTATGGCTACACCTTC. Its protein product is CASSISPPGPNYGYTF. The chain combines TRBV19 with TRBJ1-2; the D is unclear. Germline CDR1 is LNHDA and CDR2 is SQIVND (reference sequence). The CDR3 is 16 residues long. The V end was cut by 2 bases, the J end by 2 bases, with 15 bases between.

The sample holds a few counts of this clonotype. The gene calls are TRBV4-1 and TRBJ2-2; TRBD1 agrees at 7 bases. The trim removed 9 bases at V and 5 bases at J, leaving 21 bases unmatched. The CDR3 runs 18 residues. CDR1 MGHRA and CDR2 YSYEKL come from the germline V gene. CDR3 loop: CARLPRAYTGVATGELFF. The CDR3 DNA is TGCGCCAGGCTGCCCAGGGCCTATACAGGGGTGGCGACCGGGGAGCTGTTTTTT.

The sample holds many counts of this clonotype. The chain combines TRBV18 with TRBJ2-4, with TRBD2 matching 11 bases. The CDR3 loop spans 18 amino acids. V lost 2 bases to trimming and J lost 0 bases; unmatched junction nucleotides: 6. Germline V gene lookup returns CDR1 KGHSH and CDR2 LQKENI. The DNA for the CDR3 is TGTGCCAGCTCACCATGGGCTAGCGGGGGGCTAGCCAAAAACATTCAGTACTTC. This encodes CASSPWASGGLAKNIQYF.

This clonotype came up many times. The chain joins TRBV11-2 to TRBJ1-1, with D unresolved. The germline V gene has CDR1 SGHAT and CDR2 FQNNGV. The CDR3 has 14 residues. The germline V and J ends were trimmed by 5 bases and 1 base, with 11 bases remaining between them. The CDR3 loop is CASSRGAANTEAFF. CDR3 nucleotide sequence: TGTGCCAGCAGCCGCGGCGCCGCGAACACTGAAGCTTTCTTT.

This chain joins TRBV6-2 or TRBV6-3 and TRBJ2-1; TRBD1 matches at 9 bases. J was trimmed by 7 bases and V by 6 bases; bases with no gene match: 10. In germline, CDR1 is MNHEY, CDR2 SVGEGT. The CDR3 sequence is 15 residues long. CDR3 protein: CASSAGQGAGNEQFF. CDR3 coding DNA: TGTGCCAGCAGCGCGGGACAGGGAGCTGGAAATGAGCAGTTCTTC.

V gene TRBV12-3 or TRBV12-4 combines with J gene TRBJ2-2; no reliable D call. The V gene lost 5 bases and the J gene lost 8 bases, with 9 bases spanning the gap. The CDR3 is 12 residues long. The CDR3 nucleotides read TGTGCCAGCAGTCAATCTCAGGGGGAGCTGTTTTTT. The encoded protein is CASSQSQGELFF.

This clonotype was recorded at least ten times. This rearrangement joins TRBV10-3 to TRBJ2-2, with TRBD1 matching over 7 bases. V was pared by 4 bases and J by 1 base, with 3 bases of the junction left unmatched. Germline V CDR1 and CDR2: ENHRY, SYGVKD. This CDR3 is 15 amino acids long. This CDR3 reads CAISGQGVNTGELFF. The CDR3 coding sequence is TGTGCCATCAGTGGACAGGGAGTGAACACCGGGGAGCTGTTTTTT.

In this sample, this clonotype turned up many times. CDR3 sequence: CSVDLGQLRSTNEKLFF. The CDR3 nucleotides are TGCAGCGTTGACTTGGGACAGCTAAGGTCGACTAATGAAAAACTGTTTTTT. This chain joins TRBV29-1 and TRBJ1-4; 7 bases are a match to TRBD1. The CDR3 spans 17 residues. J was trimmed by 2 bases and V by 3 bases; bases with no gene match: 12. From germline, CDR1 is SQVTM and CDR2 ANQGSEA.

The V gene is TRBV19, the J gene TRBJ1-2, with D unclear. CDR1 and CDR2 (germline): LNHDA, SQIVND (reference sequence). Trimming shortened V by 7 bases and J by 8 bases, and 29 bases separated the two germline ends. The CDR3 totals 17 residues. CDR3 DNA: TGTGCCAGTAAAAGAAAAAAACCCCCAAATTTGGCGGAGGGCTACACCTTC. The encoded protein is CASKRKKPPNLAEGYTF.

This clonotype was seen many times. The rearrangement joins TRBV12-3 or TRBV12-4 to TRBJ2-7; D remains ambiguous. The V end lost 6 bases, the J end lost 5 bases, and 11 bases lay between the germline ends. The CDR3 is 12 residues long. CDR3 coding DNA: TGTGCCAGCAGCCCCAGTCGGGACGAGCAGTACTTC. It yields the protein CASSPSRDEQYF.

This clonotype was counted many times. J is TRBJ2-7 and V is TRBV5-5; perhaps D is TRBD1 or TRBD2 (5 bases each). Germline lookup yields CDR1 SGHKS and CDR2 YYEKEE (reference sequence). V lost 0 bases to trimming and J lost 4 bases, with 11 bases between them. The length of the CDR3 is 14 residues. The CDR3 nucleotides read TGTGCCAGCAGCTTGGGTGGGGGTGGATACGAGCAGTACTTC. It translates to CASSLGGGGYEQYF.

The table lists this clonotype with many counts. The gene calls are TRBV20-1 and TRBJ2-6; TRBD1 might be the D (6 bases). Trimming stripped 6 bases from V and 3 bases from J, with 15 bases between. The CDR3 extends over 15 amino acids. Germline CDR1 is DFQATT and CDR2 is SNEGSKA (reference sequence). The CDR3 DNA is TGCAGTGCCGGACCTGAGGGGGATGGGGCCAACGTCCTGACTTTC. This codes for CSAGPEGDGANVLTF.

The table lists this clonotype with many counts. The V call is TRBV10-3, the J call TRBJ1-1; 9 bases align to TRBD1. J lost 1 base, V lost 5 bases, and 5 bases had no gene match. Germline CDR1 reads ENHRY; CDR2 reads SYGVKD. CDR3 length: 15 amino acids. DNA of the CDR3: TGTGCCATCAGTTCCGGGACAGGGCGGAACACTGAAGCTTTCTTT. It translates to CAISSGTGRNTEAFF.

This clonotype occurred a few times. The rearrangement links TRBV29-1 to TRBJ1-2, with D uncertain. Germline assignment: CDR1 SQVTM and CDR2 ANQGSEA. CDR3 length: 13 amino acids. V was shortened by 4 bases and J by 4 bases, with 13 bases between the two germline ends. CDR3 residues: CSVASLPPYGYTF. CDR3 DNA sequence: TGCAGCGTTGCCTCTTTGCCCCCCTATGGCTACACCTTC.